The 28 T cell receptor beta chains reported below all come from one sample, sequenced in a study of blood T cell repertoires in COVID-19. The repertoire was sequenced with immunoSEQ multiplex PCR; TCRdb's copy has only in-frame clones and lacks some. The sample carries 300,000 to 350,000 clones, 70% to 90% recorded once. The source material was PBMCs or T cells enriched from blood (not recorded which). The receptors were sampled from a man aged 25 to 40 who had recovered from COVID-19.

The chain combines TRBV7-8 with TRBJ2-7, with 7 nucleotides matching TRBD2. This CDR3 spans 17 amino acids. Germline V gene data show CDR1 as SGHVS and CDR2 as FQNEAQ. The trim removed 5 bases at V and 1 base at J, leaving 14 bases unmatched. CDR3 DNA: TGTGCCAGCAGCCCGACGGGGTTGGCGGGGGTATCCTACGAGCAGTACTTC. This codes for CASSPTGLAGVSYEQYF.

The chain is built from TRBV19 and TRBJ2-7; D is possibly TRBD2 (6 bases). This CDR3 comprises 16 residues. Germline CDR1 and CDR2: LNHDA and SQIVND (reference sequence). V gave up 3 bases and J gave up 2 bases, with 17 bases separating them. DNA for the CDR3: TGTGCCAGTAGTATCCGGGACGGACTATTCACCTACGAGCAGTACTTC. Translation gives CASSIRDGLFTYEQYF.

This clone was recorded a few times. The chain uses TRBV7-2 and TRBJ2-7; TRBD2 aligns across 7 bases. Germline V lookup: CDR1 SGHTA, CDR2 FQGNSA. The CDR3 loop spans 15 amino acids. J was trimmed by 3 bases and V by 6 bases; bases with no gene match: 11. The CDR3 coding sequence is TGTGCCAGCAGTCTATCAAGCGGGGCTTACTACGAGCAGTACTTC. Its translation: CASSLSSGAYYEQYF.

The rearrangement uses TRBV29-1 and TRBJ1-2, with D unresolved. CDR1 and CDR2 (germline): SQVTM, ANQGSEA. CDR3 length: 15 residues. The V gene lost 0 bases and the J gene lost 2 bases, with 13 bases spanning the gap. This CDR3 reads CSVEERGGGNYGYTF. The CDR3 DNA reads TGCAGCGTTGAAGAGCGGGGTGGAGGGAACTATGGCTACACCTTC. Variable domain in full (rest from reference TRBV29-1 and TRBJ1-2): SAVISQKPSRDICQRGTSLTIQCQVDSQVTMMFWYRQQPGQSLTLIATANQGSEATYESGFVIDKFPISRPNLTFSTLTVSNMSPEDSSIYLCSVEERGGGNYGYTFGSGTRLTVV.

This clone was detected once. Sequence at one end of the junction differs from germline and may be a read error. The chain recombines TRBV7-7 with TRBJ2-1, with 9 nucleotides matching TRBD2. This CDR3 spans 15 amino acids. Germline V CDR1 and CDR2: SSHAT, FNYEAQ (reference sequence). The CDR3: CASSLGAGGGNEQFF. The CDR3 region has the DNA TGTGCTAGCAGCTTAGGAGCGGGGGGCGGTAATGAGCAGTTCTTC.

V and J are TRBV4-2 and TRBJ2-3; 7 bases line up with TRBD1. After removal of 1 base from V and 3 bases from J, the junction contained 4 bases not matched to a gene. Germline V CDR1 and CDR2: LGHNA, YNFKEQ. This CDR3 has 15 amino acids. CDR3: CASSQVTGWTDTQYF. The CDR3, as DNA: TGTGCCAGCAGCCAAGTGACAGGGTGGACAGATACGCAGTATTTT.

This chain connects TRBV2 to TRBJ1-1; no definite D call. The CDR3 is made up of 12 amino acids. V was shortened by 1 base and J by 7 bases, with 7 bases between the two germline ends. From germline, CDR1 is SNHLY and CDR2 FYNNEI. The CDR3 spells CASSEGRFEAFF. In nucleotides, the CDR3 is TGTGCCAGCAGTGAAGGGCGGTTTGAAGCTTTCTTT.

The chain uses TRBV2 and TRBJ2-1; D gene uncertain. The CDR3 length is 15 residues. V dropped 2 bases and J dropped 2 bases, with 10 bases sitting between them. CDR1 is SNHLY and CDR2 is FYNNEI in the germline V gene. This CDR3 is CASSETTAAYNEQFF. In DNA form, the CDR3 reads TGTGCCAGCAGTGAAACTACCGCGGCCTACAATGAGCAGTTCTTC.

V and J are TRBV19 and TRBJ2-5; a possible D gene is TRBD2 (5 bases). The V gene lost 0 bases and the J gene lost 1 base, with 15 bases spanning the gap. The V gene's germline CDR1 is LNHDA and CDR2 SQIVND (reference sequence). The CDR3 has 17 residues. For the CDR3, the DNA is TGTGCCAGTAGTATAGATTTCCGGGGAACTCTCCAAGAGACCCAGTACTTC. Translation: CASSIDFRGTLQETQYF.

The chain couples TRBV19 to TRBJ1-6; D remains ambiguous. Trimming left V 9 bases short and J 3 bases short, with 6 bases between. Looked up from germline, CDR1 is LNHDA and CDR2 is SQIVND (reference sequence). CDR3 length equals 12 residues. The CDR3 DNA reads TGTGCCAGCGCGGGCTATAATTCACCCCTCCACTTT. Protein sequence: CASAGYNSPLHF. Using reference TRBV19 and TRBJ1-6 for the parts outside the CDR3, the full variable domain is DGGITQSPKYLFRKEGQNVTLSCEQNLNHDAMYWYRQDPGQGLRLIYYSQIVNDFQKGDIAEGYSVSREKKESFPLTVTSAQKNPTAFYLCASAGYNSPLHFGNGTRLTVT.

The rearrangement uses TRBV6-5 and TRBJ2-3, with 7 nucleotides matching TRBD1. With 6 bases clipped from V and 2 bases from J, the junction kept 8 bases outside the gene matches. CDR3 length: 15 residues. CDR1 and CDR2 (germline): MNHEY, SVGAGI. The CDR3 loop reads CASRLGQTYTDTQYF. The CDR3 DNA is TGTGCCAGCAGGCTGGGACAGACATACACAGATACGCAGTATTTT.

The chain employs TRBV7-9 and TRBJ1-4, with 7 positions matching TRBD1. The length of the CDR3 is 15 residues. V lost 5 bases, J lost 6 bases, and 9 bases stayed unmatched. Germline-derived CDR1 and CDR2 are SEHNR and FQNEAQ (reference sequence). In nucleotides, the CDR3 is TGTGCCAGCAGCATATTACAGGGGATTGATGAAAAACTGTTTTTT. It translates to CASSILQGIDEKLFF.

CDR3 residues: CASSSGLAGDQETQYF. CDR3 bases: TGTGCCAGTAGTTCGGGACTAGCGGGGGACCAAGAGACCCAGTACTTC. The chain uses TRBV19 and TRBJ2-5; TRBD2 agrees at 14 bases. CDR1 is LNHDA, CDR2 SQIVND, per germline (reference sequence). V shed 5 bases, J shed 0 bases, and the junction held 2 bases outside the gene matches. There are 16 residues in the CDR3.

This clone was recorded a few times. The chain combines TRBV6-4 with TRBJ2-3, with 10 bases fitting TRBD2. The CDR3 runs 16 residues. Germline CDR1 MRHNA, CDR2 SNTAGT. J gave up 9 bases and V 3 bases, and 12 bases lay outside the gene matches. The CDR3 sequence is CASSEAASGGHLTQYF. In nucleotides, the CDR3 is TGTGCCAGCAGTGAGGCGGCTAGCGGGGGCCACCTGACGCAGTATTTT.

The chain combines TRBV18 with TRBJ2-5; D uncertain. V lost 5 bases, J lost 2 bases, and 6 bases lay in between. The CDR3 is made up of 12 amino acids. Germline assignment: CDR1 KGHSH and CDR2 LQKENI. CDR3 DNA sequence: TGTGCCAGCTCATTGTTACAAGAGACCCAGTACTTC. This translates into CASSLLQETQYF.

The chain employs TRBV15 and TRBJ1-5; unclear D gene. This CDR3 is built from 17 residues. The germline gives CDR1 LNHNV, CDR2 YYDKDF (reference sequence). Trimming took off 0 bases at V and 3 bases at J, with 15 bases between the two ends. CDR3 nucleotides: TGTGCCACCAGCAGAGATTTGGCGGGTCCTATCAATCAGCCCCAGCATTTT. Amino acid sequence: CATSRDLAGPINQPQHF.

The chain recombines TRBV7-2 with TRBJ2-3, with 10 bases matching TRBD1. The germline V gene has CDR1 SGHTA and CDR2 FQGNSA. The CDR3 is made up of 16 amino acids. The junction had 11 bases not matched to a gene; V was cut back by 5 bases and J by 6 bases. CDR3 sequence: CASSLDRGGFGDTQYF. The CDR3 DNA sequence: TGTGCCAGCAGCCTGGACAGGGGGGGCTTCGGGGATACGCAGTATTTT.

This clone was observed once. This chain uses TRBV2 with TRBJ2-7; 9 nucleotides align to TRBD1. With 7 bases clipped from V and 0 bases from J, the junction kept 7 bases outside the gene matches. The CDR3 contains 15 residues. Looked up from germline, CDR1 is SNHLY and CDR2 is FYNNEI. CDR3 sequence: CASNSGTGFSYEQYF. The CDR3 nucleotides are TGTGCCAGCAATTCCGGGACAGGGTTCTCCTACGAGCAGTACTTC.

In its sample, this clone was seen many times. The J gene is TRBJ2-7, the V gene TRBV6-4; 10 bases map to TRBD2. J was trimmed by 0 bases and V by 6 bases; bases with no gene match: 5. The germline V gene encodes CDR1 MRHNA and CDR2 SNTAGT. The CDR3 has 15 amino acids. The CDR3 is CASSELAGSSYEQYF. The CDR3 DNA follows: TGTGCCAGCAGCGAACTAGCGGGGAGCTCCTACGAGCAGTACTTC.

The CDR3 DNA reads as TGTGCCAGCTCACCACCGCAGGGACAGGGCGCCGCTTTCTTT. Translated: CASSPPQGQGAAFF. The chain carries TRBV18 and TRBJ1-1, with 9 bases fitting TRBD1. Unmatched junction bases numbered 7, after V lost 0 bases and J lost 11 bases. The CDR3 totals 14 residues. Germline values: CDR1 KGHSH, CDR2 LQKENI.

The rearrangement links TRBV7-2 to TRBJ1-2; TRBD1 agrees at 10 bases. Unmatched junction bases numbered 8, after V lost 4 bases and J lost 6 bases. The germline V gene encodes CDR1 SGHTA and CDR2 FQGNSA. The CDR3 has 15 amino acids. This chain's CDR3 is CASSSGQGVIHGYTF. In DNA, the CDR3 is TGTGCCAGCAGCTCCGGACAGGGGGTAATCCATGGCTACACCTTC.

The chain recombines TRBV19 with TRBJ1-5; 8 nucleotides line up with TRBD1. CDR1 is LNHDA and CDR2 is SQIVND in the germline V gene (reference sequence). Trimming at V came to 5 bases and at J to 6 bases, leaving 9 bases not matched to a gene. The CDR3 has 15 amino acids. CDR3 residues: CASSDDRGGRQPQHF. The CDR3 nucleotides are TGTGCCAGTAGTGACGACAGGGGAGGTCGTCAGCCCCAGCATTTT. Combining the CDR3 with reference TRBV19 and TRBJ1-5 gives the whole variable domain DGGITQSPKYLFRKEGQNVTLSCEQNLNHDAMYWYRQDPGQGLRLIYYSQIVNDFQKGDIAEGYSVSREKKESFPLTVTSAQKNPTAFYLCASSDDRGGRQPQHFGDGTRLSIL.

The chain links TRBV11-2 to TRBJ2-7; weak D call: TRBD1 (5 bases). The V gene's germline CDR1 is SGHAT and CDR2 FQNNGV. Trimming pared 0 bases from V and 6 bases from J, leaving 9 bases between. This CDR3 contains 13 residues. The CDR3 DNA follows: TGTGCCAGCAGCTTAGATAGGGGTTTCGAGCAGTACTTC. Its protein is CASSLDRGFEQYF. Looking up the rest from reference TRBV11-2 and TRBJ2-7 gives the full variable domain: EAGVAQSPRYKIIEKRQSVAFWCNPISGHATLYWYQQILGQGPKLLIQFQNNGVVDDSQLPKDRFSAERLKGVDSTLKIQPAKLEDSAVYLCASSLDRGFEQYFGPGTRLTVT.

The genes are TRBV12-3 or TRBV12-4 and TRBJ2-1; maybe TRBD2 (6 bases). Between the trimmed V and J ends, which lost 3 bases and 15 bases, there was a span of 12 bases. CDR3 length: 11 amino acids. The CDR3 sequence: CASSFSGLTFF. The DNA for the CDR3 is TGTGCCAGCAGTTTTAGCGGCCTAACGTTCTTC.

This chain links TRBV12-5 with TRBJ1-2; D is ambiguous. The CDR3 sequence is 15 residues long. V dropped 1 base and J dropped 4 bases, with 13 bases sitting between them. From germline, CDR1 is LGHNT and CDR2 FRNRAP. As DNA, the CDR3 is TGTGCTAGTGGTTTGGCACCCGGAGCCGCCTATGGCTACACCTTC. It encodes CASGLAPGAAYGYTF.

This sequence joins TRBV2 and TRBJ1-5; D is possibly TRBD1 (6 bases). Per germline, CDR1 SNHLY and CDR2 FYNNEI. The CDR3 extends over 13 amino acids. V was pared by 7 bases and J by 4 bases, with 11 bases between. For the CDR3, the DNA is TGTGCCAGCATCGGACAGCTTAATCAGCCCCAGCATTTT. Its translation: CASIGQLNQPQHF.

V is TRBV30 and J is TRBJ2-3; D possibly corresponds to TRBD2 (6 bases). V shed 3 bases and J shed 1 base, with 17 bases lying between them. Germline V gene sequence: CDR1 GTSNPN, CDR2 SVGIG (reference sequence). This CDR3 is 16 amino acids long. CDR3 sequence reads: CAWRSDGRRGTDTQYF. CDR3 nucleotide sequence: TGTGCCTGGAGGTCGGATGGCCGGAGGGGCACAGATACGCAGTATTTT.

The V and J genes are TRBV9 and TRBJ2-7, with TRBD2 matching over 13 bases. Germline values: CDR1 SGDLS, CDR2 YYNGEE. Trimming took 6 bases from V and 4 from J; bases not matched to a gene: 4. The CDR3 is 14 amino acids. This CDR3 is CASTRTSGGYEQYF. The CDR3 nucleotides read TGTGCCAGCACCCGGACTAGCGGGGGTTACGAGCAGTACTTC.